This record looks at one TCR beta chain sequence and its context. No cognate antigen has been identified for it. No base qualities exist here, and no much larger clone lies one base off it. The sample belongs to a study of OX40 agonist ivuxolimab in advanced cancers. In terms of the full investigation: Ivuxolimab, which targeted the costimulatory receptor OX40 (CD134), was an agonistic, fully human IgG2 monoclonal antibody. Partial responses were achieved by three dose-escalation patients, of whom one had hepatocellular carcinoma and two had cutaneous melanoma. Of the roughly 52 patients in dose escalation, some 20 had hepatocellular carcinoma, some 15 had melanoma, 9 had renal cell carcinoma and 9 had head and neck cancer. Intravenous ivuxolimab was administered to patients every 2 weeks at six dose levels: 0.01, 0.1, 0.3, 1.5, 3 and 10 mg/kg. The paper describes the monotherapy dose-escalation part (N ≈ 51 patients) of the phase I trial of ivuxolimab. Patients were allowed to have had prior anti-PD-1, anti-PD-L1 or anti-CTLA-4 therapy, and approximately 43% of the dose-escalation patients had previously received checkpoint inhibitors. A male proportion of roughly 80% and a mean age of around 60 years, ranging from about 20 to 80, were recorded for the dose-escalation cohort. The purpose of peripheral TCRbeta sequencing was to test whether ivuxolimab changed TCR sequence diversity and led to clonal T-cell expansion. Overall results and qualifications from the work: Low levels of normalized T-cell clonal expansion were also seen in some nonresponding patients. At doses of 0.1 to 3.0 mg/kg, clonal expansion of both CD4+ and CD8+ blood T cells was observed from baseline to week 6. The antigen specificity of the peripheral T cells that underwent clonal expansion was not determined. In the 0.1-3.0 mg/kg groups, partial responders had among the lowest normalized peripheral clonal expansion, particularly in CD8+ T cells. After ivuxolimab, more expanded clones were found on average in CD8+ T cells than in CD4+ T cells.

Genomic DNA was extracted from sorted cells for sequencing of the TCRbeta CDR3 region. The immunoSEQ Assay was used for sequencing of TCRbeta CDR3 regions. TCRdb retrieved this table from immuneACCESS and kept in-frame rearrangements only. Not all clones are present; in checked studies, unresolved V genes account for under half, and no reason is known for the remainder. This sample lists 75,000 or so clones; less than 90% were detected once. Jointly, the top ten make up about 7.4% of the sample. The trial excluded patients who had a history of autoimmune disease or who were on systemic immunosuppression. Peripheral blood for TCR sequencing was collected from all dose cohorts at baseline, on cycle 4 day 1, and on cycle 7 day 1. The samples were drawn from a first-in-human, open-label, multicenter phase I dose-escalation trial of ivuxolimab. Adults with locally advanced or metastatic melanoma, renal cell, hepatocellular, or head and neck squamous cell carcinoma were enrolled in the trial. Before TCR sequencing, CD4+ T cells and CD8+ T cells were sorted from peripheral blood as separate populations.

The clonotype comes from an adult with an advanced solid tumor such as melanoma, head and neck, liver or kidney cancer. Material: CD4+ or CD8+ T cells sorted from blood, obtained in a trial of the OX40 agonist ivuxolimab.

The CDR3 loop reads CASSQEYQETQYF. In nucleotide form, the sequence is TGTGCCAGTTCTCAGGAATACCAAGAGACCCAGTACTTC. The rearranged segments are TRBV19 and TRBJ2-5, with the D segment identity uncertain. Looking up the germline V gene (reference sequence) yields CDR1 LNHDA and CDR2 SQIVND. A distance of 10 bases separates the germline ends of V and J, which lose 8 bases and 0 bases respectively. The CDR3 has 13 amino acids, counting the end cysteine and phenylalanine. The CDR3 DNA has 39 bases and is translated from base 1.